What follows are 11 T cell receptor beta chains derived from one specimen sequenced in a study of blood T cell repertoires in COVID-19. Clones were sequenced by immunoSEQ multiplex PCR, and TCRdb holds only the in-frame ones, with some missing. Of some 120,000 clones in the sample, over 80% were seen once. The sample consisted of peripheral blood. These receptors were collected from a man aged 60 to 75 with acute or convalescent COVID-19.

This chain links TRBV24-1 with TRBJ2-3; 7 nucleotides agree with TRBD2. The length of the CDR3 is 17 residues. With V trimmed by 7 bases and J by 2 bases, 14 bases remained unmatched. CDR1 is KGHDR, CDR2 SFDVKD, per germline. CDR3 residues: CATSGGGRGRLTDTQYF. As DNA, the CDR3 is TGTGCCACCAGCGGCGGTGGGCGGGGGAGACTCACAGATACGCAGTATTTT.

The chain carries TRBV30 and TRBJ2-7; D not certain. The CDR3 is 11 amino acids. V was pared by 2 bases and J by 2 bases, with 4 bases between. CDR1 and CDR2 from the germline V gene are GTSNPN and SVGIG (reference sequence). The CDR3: CAWSSTYEQYF. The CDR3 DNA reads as TGTGCCTGGAGTTCAACCTACGAGCAGTACTTC.

For the CDR3, the DNA is TGTGCCAGCAGTCCCTCGACTAGCGGGAGGAGTGGTAGGGAGTTCTTC. Translating it yields CASSPSTSGRSGREFF. V is TRBV28 and J is TRBJ2-1, with TRBD2 matching over 13 bases. The germline V gene encodes CDR1 MDHEN and CDR2 SYDVKM. The CDR3 consists of 16 residues. V lost 5 bases, J lost 14 bases, and 15 bases stayed unmatched.

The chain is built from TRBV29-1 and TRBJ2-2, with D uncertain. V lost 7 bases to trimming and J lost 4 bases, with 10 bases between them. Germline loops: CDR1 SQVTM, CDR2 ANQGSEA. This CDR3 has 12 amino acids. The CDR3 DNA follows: TGCAGCGGTAACTCGGGCACCGGGGAGCTGTTTTTT. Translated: CSGNSGTGELFF.

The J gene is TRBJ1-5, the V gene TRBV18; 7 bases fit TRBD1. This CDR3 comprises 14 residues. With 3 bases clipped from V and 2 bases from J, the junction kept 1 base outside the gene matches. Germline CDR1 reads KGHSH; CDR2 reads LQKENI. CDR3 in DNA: TGTGCCAGCTCACCCGGGACAGGCAATCAGCCCCAGCATTTT. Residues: CASSPGTGNQPQHF.

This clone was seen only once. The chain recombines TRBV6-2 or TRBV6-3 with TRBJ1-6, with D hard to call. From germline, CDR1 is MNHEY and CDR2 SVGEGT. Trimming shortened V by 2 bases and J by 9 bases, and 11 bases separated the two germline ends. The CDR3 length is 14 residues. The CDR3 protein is CASSYGPPLSPLHF. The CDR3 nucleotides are TGTGCCAGCAGTTACGGGCCGCCCCTTTCACCCCTCCACTTT.

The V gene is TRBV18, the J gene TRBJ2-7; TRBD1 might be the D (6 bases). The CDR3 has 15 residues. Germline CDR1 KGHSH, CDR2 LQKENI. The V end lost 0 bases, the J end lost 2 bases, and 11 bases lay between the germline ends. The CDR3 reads CASSPPAGDTYEQYF. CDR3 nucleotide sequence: TGTGCCAGCTCACCACCGGCAGGGGACACCTACGAGCAGTACTTC.

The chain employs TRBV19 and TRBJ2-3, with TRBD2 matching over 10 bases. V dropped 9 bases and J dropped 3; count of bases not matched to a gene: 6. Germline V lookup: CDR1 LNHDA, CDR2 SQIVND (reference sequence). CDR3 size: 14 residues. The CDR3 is CASETGLATDTQYF. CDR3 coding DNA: TGTGCCAGCGAAACGGGACTAGCGACAGATACGCAGTATTTT.

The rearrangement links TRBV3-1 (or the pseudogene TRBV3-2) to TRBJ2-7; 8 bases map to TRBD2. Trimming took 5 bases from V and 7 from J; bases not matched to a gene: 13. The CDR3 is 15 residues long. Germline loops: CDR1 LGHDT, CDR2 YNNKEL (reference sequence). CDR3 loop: CASSFPGTSGSEQYF. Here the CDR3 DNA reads TGTGCCAGCAGCTTCCCTGGGACTAGTGGTAGTGAGCAGTACTTC.

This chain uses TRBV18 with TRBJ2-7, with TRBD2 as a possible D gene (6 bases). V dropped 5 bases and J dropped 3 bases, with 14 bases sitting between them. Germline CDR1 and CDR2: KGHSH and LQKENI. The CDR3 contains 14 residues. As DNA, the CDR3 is TGTGCCAGCTCATCCACCGGGAGTGACTACGAGCAGTACTTC. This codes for CASSSTGSDYEQYF.

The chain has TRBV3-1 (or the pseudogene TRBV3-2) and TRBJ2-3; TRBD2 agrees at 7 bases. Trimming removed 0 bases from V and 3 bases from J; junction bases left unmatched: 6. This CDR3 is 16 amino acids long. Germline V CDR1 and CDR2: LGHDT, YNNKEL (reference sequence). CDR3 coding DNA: TGTGCCAGCAGCCAAGAAGAACTAGCGATTACAGATACGCAGTATTTT. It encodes CASSQEELAITDTQYF.